The sequence of this TCR beta chain was determined in a study of cytomegalovirus exposure and HLA in healthy donors. In the study overall: Genotyping showed roughly 86% of approximately 430 donors falling in the Caucasian-associated ancestry cluster. Study outcomes and limitations: An assumption of roughly uniform sequencing depth across donors underlay the presence/absence analyses. Analysis was carried out at a later point, and it linked a missense DCLRE1C variant to TCR beta V- and J-gene trimming.

It was with 60 Vbeta and 13 Jbeta primers that the PCR ran. Data came from immunoSEQ multiplex PCR; TCRdb stores just in-frame clones and leaves some out. The repertoire holds 100,000 to 150,000 clones, with 81% as singletons. The CDR3 extends over 13 amino acids. Germline CDR1 MRHNA, CDR2 SNTAGT. J was trimmed by 9 bases and V by 0 bases; bases with no gene match: 2. This clone was found a few times. The target antigen is unknown. Sequences were obtained from PBMCs. The source is a man younger than 30 in good health and CMV-seronegative. The chain employs TRBV6-4 and TRBJ2-1; 7 bases line up with TRBD2. CDR3 sequence (DNA): TGTGCCAGCAGTGACTCGACTAGCAGTGAGCAGTTCTTC. Its translation is CASSDSTSSEQFF.